This TCR beta chain is drawn from a study of blood T cell repertoires in COVID-19. Study in general: The United States, Italy and Spain provided the acute and convalescent COVID-19 samples. The cDNA or gDNA used as material had been derived from T cells, B-cell-depleted T cells, or PBMCs.

The protocol was immunoSEQ multiplex PCR, while the TCRdb copy is restricted to in-frame clones and leaves out a portion. The sample lists about 100,000 clones; 84% were seen once. The length of the CDR3 is 14 residues. V was cut by 3 bases and J by 2 bases, with 10 bases left in between. Germline assignment: CDR1 SEHNR and CDR2 FQNEAQ (reference sequence). This clone has more than one count but fewer than ten. The same CDR3 is also encoded by other DNA sequences in this sample. What was sequenced was peripheral blood. The clonotype comes from a human donor in a cohort sampled during active COVID-19. The genes are TRBV7-9 and TRBJ1-1, with D perhaps TRBD1 (5 bases). The CDR3 spells CASSFGQGNTEAFF. CDR3 nucleotide sequence: TGTGCCAGCAGCTTTGGGCAGGGCAACACTGAAGCTTTCTTT.